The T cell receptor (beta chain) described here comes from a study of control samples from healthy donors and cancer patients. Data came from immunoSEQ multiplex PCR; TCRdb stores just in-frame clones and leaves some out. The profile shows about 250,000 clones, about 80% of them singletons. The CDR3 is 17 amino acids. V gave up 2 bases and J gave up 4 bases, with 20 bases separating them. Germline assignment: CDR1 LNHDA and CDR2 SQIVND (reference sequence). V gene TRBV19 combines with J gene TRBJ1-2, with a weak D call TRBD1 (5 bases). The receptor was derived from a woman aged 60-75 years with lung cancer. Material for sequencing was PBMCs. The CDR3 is CASSILGGTTMGYGYTF. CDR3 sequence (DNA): TGTGCCAGTAGTATATTGGGCGGGACGACAATGGGCTATGGCTACACCTTC.